Below, 19 T cell receptor beta chains from the same sample are listed, as sequenced in a study of metastatic and nonmetastatic thyroid tumors. No patient had received any treatment before thyroid surgery. With MiXCR, TCRdb reprocessed the PCR reads. Altogether under 25,000 clones are present, over 20% being singletons, with the ten largest covering approximately 8.1%. Specimen: adjacent normal tissue. The receptors were gathered from a female donor with papillary thyroid cancer or a benign thyroid nodule (not recorded which). Some clones in this sample may be carry-over from other donors' samples.

This clone was seen a handful of times. The chain is built from TRBV28 and TRBJ2-1, with TRBD1 identical over 7 bases. The CDR3 is 16 residues long. V gave up 7 bases and J gave up 1 base; unmatched junction bases: 10. The germline V gene encodes CDR1 MDHEN and CDR2 SYDVKM. Here the CDR3 DNA reads TGTGCCAGCACTCCTAGGGGGCGGGTATCCTACAATGAGCAGTTCTTC. It yields the protein CASTPRGRVSYNEQFF.

This clone has more than one count but fewer than ten. The chain is built from TRBV28 and TRBJ2-1; D gene ambiguous. CDR1 and CDR2 (germline): MDHEN, SYDVKM. The V end lost 3 bases, the J end lost 3 bases, and 12 bases lay between the germline ends. This CDR3 comprises 15 residues. This CDR3 reads CASSLNGLVYNEQFF. DNA for the CDR3: TGTGCCAGCAGTTTGAACGGTTTAGTCTACAATGAGCAGTTCTTC.

This clone was observed at least ten times. This chain connects TRBV20-1 to TRBJ2-7, with 7 bases lining up with TRBD1. V gave up 6 bases and J gave up 1 base; unmatched junction bases: 6. The germline V gene has CDR1 DFQATT and CDR2 SNEGSKA (reference sequence). The CDR3 sequence is 13 residues long. The CDR3 DNA reads TGCAGTGCCGATAACAGGGGTTCCTACGAGCAGTACTTC. It yields the protein CSADNRGSYEQYF.

This clone has more than one count but fewer than ten. V gene TRBV7-8 combines with J gene TRBJ1-1; 7 nucleotides match TRBD1. V lost 7 bases and J lost 5; bases outside the gene matches: 13. The CDR3 extends over 15 amino acids. The germline CDR1 and CDR2 sequences are SGHVS and FQNEAQ. The CDR3 is CASTRADRGRTEAFF. For the CDR3, the DNA is TGTGCCAGCACCCGTGCCGATAGGGGGCGAACTGAAGCTTTCTTT.

This clone has at least ten counts. The junction departs from germline at one end; a sequencing error may be responsible. This chain links TRBV25-1 with TRBJ2-1; D is ambiguous. The germline gives CDR1 MGHDK, CDR2 SYGVNS. The length of the CDR3 is 13 residues. The CDR3 reads CASSSQLYYEQFF. CDR3 sequence (DNA): TGTGCCAGCAGTTCCCAGCTCTACTATGAGCAGTTCTTC.

This clone was counted a few times. This CDR3 is also generated by other DNA sequences in the sample. This chain connects TRBV6-1 to TRBJ1-2; 10 bases fit TRBD1. Germline CDR1 reads MNHNS; CDR2 reads SASEGT. The junction had 8 bases not matched to a gene; V was cut back by 5 bases and J by 8 bases. The CDR3 has 14 residues. CDR3 protein: CASSRQGAWDGYTF. The CDR3 DNA reads as TGTGCCAGCAGTCGACAGGGGGCTTGGGACGGCTACACCTTC.

The chain recombines TRBV5-1 with TRBJ2-1, with 9 bases matching TRBD1. Germline V gene data show CDR1 as SGHRS and CDR2 as YFSETQ. The CDR3 covers 13 residues. V trimming: 6 bases; J trimming: 5 bases; junction bases outside the gene matches: 3. The CDR3 DNA sequence: TGCGCCAGCACGGGACAGGGCGACAATGAGCAGTTCTTC. The encoded protein is CASTGQGDNEQFF.

This clone was counted a few times. The chain links TRBV6-2 or TRBV6-3 to TRBJ1-1; D ambiguous. Germline V lookup: CDR1 MNHEY, CDR2 SVGEGT. The CDR3 loop spans 12 amino acids. The V end lost 7 bases, the J end lost 6 bases, and 12 bases lay between the germline ends. In DNA, the CDR3 is TGTGCCAGCACGGGGTTTCCGTCTGAAGCTTTCTTT. Translating gives CASTGFPSEAFF.

This clone was detected only a few times. CDR3 sequence (DNA): TGTGCCAGCAGCACGGGACTAGCCAACAATGAGCAGTTCTTC. It yields the protein CASSTGLANNEQFF. The V call is TRBV7-3, the J call TRBJ2-1; 9 bases are shared with TRBD2. The CDR3 runs to 14 residues. The V segment lost 5 bases and the J segment 5 bases; nucleotides outside the gene matches: 4. Germline V gene lookup returns CDR1 SGHTA and CDR2 FQGTGA.

In this sample, this clone turned up once. Relative to the germline gene, one junction end is altered; a read error may explain this. The V gene is TRBV30, the J gene TRBJ1-5; D is perhaps TRBD1 (5 bases). CDR1 is GTSNPN and CDR2 is SVGIG in the germline V gene (reference sequence). The CDR3 covers 17 residues. The CDR3 DNA follows: TGTGCCCGGAGCCTTTCGAGGGGTTTGAGTTTCGGTCAGCCCCAGCATTTT. This encodes CARSLSRGLSFGQPQHF.

The chain uses TRBV5-1 and TRBJ1-4, with 9 bases lining up with TRBD1. This CDR3 contains 14 residues. Unmatched junction bases numbered 1, after V lost 0 bases and J lost 7 bases. Per the germline V gene, CDR1 is SGHRS and CDR2 is YFSETQ. The DNA of the CDR3 is TGCGCCAGCAGCTTGGTGACAGGGGGTGAAAAACTGTTTTTT. Translating it yields CASSLVTGGEKLFF. The variable domain in full, with the rest retrieved from reference TRBV5-1 and TRBJ1-4, is KAGVTQTPRYLIKTRGQQVTLSCSPISGHRSVSWYQQTPGQGLQFLFEYFSETQRNKGNFPGRFSGRQFSNSRSEMNVSTLELGDSALYLCASSLVTGGEKLFFGSGTQLSVL.

The chain couples TRBV6-1 to TRBJ2-1; perhaps TRBD1 as D (5 bases). Trimming took off 7 bases at V and 2 bases at J, with 12 bases between the two ends. The germline CDR1 and CDR2 sequences are MNHNS and SASEGT. The CDR3 loop spans 14 amino acids. The CDR3 region is CASTPLGAYNEQFF. DNA for the CDR3: TGTGCCAGCACCCCCTTAGGGGCCTACAATGAGCAGTTCTTC.

This clone is judged medium-sized. This chain joins TRBV7-6 and TRBJ1-2, with 9 bases lining up with TRBD1. This CDR3 is 14 amino acids long. Trimming cost V 5 bases and J 4 bases; bases outside gene matches: 5. The germline CDR1 and CDR2 sequences are SGHVS and FNYEAQ. The CDR3 DNA follows: TGTGCCAGCAGCCCGGGGGGACAGGGCTATGGCTACACCTTC. It yields the protein CASSPGGQGYGYTF.

The chain joins TRBV7-8 to TRBJ1-1, with D possibly TRBD1 on 6 matching bases. V lost 1 base and J 1 base, leaving 10 bases between the germline ends. Per germline, CDR1 SGHVS and CDR2 FQNEAQ. The CDR3 extends over 15 amino acids. CDR3 coding DNA: TGTGCCAGCAGCTTAGACAGGGTTGCGAACACTGAAGCTTTCTTT. This gives the protein CASSLDRVANTEAFF.

This clone qualifies as medium-sized (0.01 to 0.1%). J is TRBJ2-2 and V is TRBV28, with 8 bases that match TRBD2. Germline V gene sequence: CDR1 MDHEN, CDR2 SYDVKM. The CDR3 is 17 amino acids. V shed 4 bases and J 3 bases; nucleotides not matched to a gene: 10. The CDR3 DNA reads TGTGCCAGCAGTTCCTTCGCCGGGACTAGAGACACCGGGGAGCTGTTTTTT. Residues: CASSSFAGTRDTGELFF.

In this sample, this clone is medium-sized (0.01 to 0.1%). DNA for the CDR3: TGTGCCACCCAACGGACAGGGGTCGGGGAGCTGTTTTTT. The encoded protein is CATQRTGVGELFF. The chain uses TRBV24-1 and TRBJ2-2; 9 bases match TRBD1. The CDR3 covers 13 residues. Germline loops: CDR1 KGHDR, CDR2 SFDVKD. V lost 9 bases and J lost 7; bases outside the gene matches: 5.

The chain employs TRBV24-1 and TRBJ2-1, with D maybe TRBD2 (6 bases). V was shortened by 3 bases and J by 2 bases, with 16 bases between the two germline ends. The germline gives CDR1 KGHDR, CDR2 SFDVKD. The length of the CDR3 is 17 residues. The CDR3: CATSDTVEGPTYNEQFF. The CDR3 region has the DNA TGTGCCACCAGTGATACGGTGGAGGGGCCCACCTACAATGAGCAGTTCTTC.

The gene calls are TRBV6-2 or TRBV6-3 and TRBJ1-2; 8 bases map to TRBD1. CDR1 and CDR2 (germline): MNHEY, SVGEGT. V shed 5 bases, J shed 4 bases, and the junction held 24 bases outside the gene matches. The CDR3 has 20 residues. The CDR3, as DNA: TGTGCCAGCAGTAGTAGTACACCCGGGACAGGAGAACTATCCGGCTATGGCTACACCTTC. Its translation: CASSSSTPGTGELSGYGYTF.

This clone was detected a few times. The junction and the germline gene differ at one end; a read error may be behind it. The J gene is TRBJ1-2, the V gene TRBV12-3 or TRBV12-4; D possibly corresponds to TRBD1 (6 bases). This CDR3 spans 12 amino acids. The CDR3 nucleotides read TGTGCCTGCAGTTTAGGGGGGTATGGCTACACCTTC. It translates to CACSLGGYGYTF.